This T cell receptor (beta chain) was sequenced during a study of blood T cell repertoires in COVID-19. Study-level background: Sources were T cells, B-cell-depleted T cells, or PBMCs; the material itself was cDNA or gDNA.

Produced via immunoSEQ multiplex PCR; TCRdb's table is partial and in-frame only. In the table there are around 250,000 clones, about 82% of which are singletons. With 1 base clipped from V and 5 bases from J, the junction kept 9 bases outside the gene matches. Germline V gene lookup returns CDR1 LGHDT and CDR2 YNNKEL (reference sequence). This CDR3 has 16 residues. This clone occurred once. The sample consisted of peripheral blood. The chain carries TRBV3-1 (or the pseudogene TRBV3-2) and TRBJ2-5, with TRBD2 matching over 8 bases. The TCR comes from a woman aged 80 or over with COVID-19, enrolled during active disease. CDR3 amino acids: CASSQVDGGASETQYF. CDR3 DNA: TGTGCCAGCAGCCAAGTGGACGGGGGGGCATCCGAGACCCAGTACTTC.